These 14 T cell receptor beta chains share one sample of origin, sequenced in a study of T-cell reconstitution after alpha-beta-depleted transplantation in children. Researchers prepared the TCRbeta library using unique molecular identifiers, the study reports. In TCRdb, the PCR reads were re-called with MiXCR into one record per CDR3 protein. This table holds 230,000 or so distinct CDR3 sequences, approximately 9.9% found once. This specimen consisted of PBMCs from the stem cell graft donor, obtained from the stem cell graft. Every receptor here comes from a human donor who donated a stem cell graft to a child with SCID.

In its sample, this clonotype was seen many times. This chain links TRBV11-2 with TRBJ2-2; TRBD2 aligns across 8 bases. CDR3 size: 14 residues. The V segment lost 5 bases and the J segment 6 bases; nucleotides outside the gene matches: 5. Germline V gives CDR1 SGHAT, CDR2 FQNNGV. CDR3 sequence: CASSQVGGAGELFF. The CDR3 bases are TGTGCCAGCAGCCAGGTCGGGGGGGCCGGGGAGCTGTTTTTT.

The table lists this clonotype with many counts. The chain links TRBV9 to TRBJ2-2; 10 nucleotides match TRBD2. This CDR3 is 18 amino acids long. From germline, CDR1 is SGDLS and CDR2 YYNGEE. Trimming took 0 bases from V and 5 from J; bases not matched to a gene: 10. CDR3 amino acids: CASSVGLAGARGTGELFF. The CDR3, as DNA: TGTGCCAGCAGCGTAGGTCTAGCGGGGGCCCGGGGGACCGGGGAGCTGTTTTTT. The variable domain in full, completed from reference TRBV9 and TRBJ2-2, reads DSGVTQTPKHLITATGQRVTLRCSPRSGDLSVYWYQQSLDQGLQFLIQYYNGEERAKGNILERFSAQQFPDLHSELNLSSLELGDSALYFCASSVGLAGARGTGELFFGEGSRLTVL.

This clonotype was seen many times. The V gene is TRBV29-1, the J gene TRBJ2-1; the D is unclear. The CDR3 totals 12 residues. The germline V and J ends were trimmed by 4 bases and 8 bases, with 12 bases remaining between them. Looked up from germline, CDR1 is SQVTM and CDR2 is ANQGSEA. CDR3 loop: CSVVVGLYEQFF. DNA for the CDR3: TGCAGCGTTGTGGTGGGCCTCTATGAGCAGTTCTTC.

The sample holds many counts of this clonotype. The chain carries TRBV5-5 and TRBJ2-5, with D unresolved. V lost 2 bases and J lost 1, with 15 bases in between. CDR1 is SGHKS, CDR2 YYEKEE, per germline (reference sequence). The CDR3 sequence is 16 residues long. The CDR3 is CASSFLSKTFQETQYF. Here the CDR3 DNA reads TGTGCCAGCAGCTTTCTATCCAAGACCTTCCAAGAGACCCAGTACTTC.

This chain joins TRBV7-2 and TRBJ2-5; 8 nucleotides agree with TRBD1. The junction had 8 bases not matched to a gene; V was cut back by 4 bases and J by 7 bases. From germline, CDR1 is SGHTA and CDR2 FQGNSA. This CDR3 is 14 amino acids long. CDR3 nucleotide sequence: TGTGCCAGCAGCTCCCGGACAGGGAAGGCGACCCAGTACTTC. Translated, it gives CASSSRTGKATQYF.

This clonotype was recorded at least ten times. The chain employs TRBV7-3 and TRBJ2-1, with a possible D match to TRBD1 (6 bases). Germline assignment: CDR1 SGHTA and CDR2 FQGTGA. With 4 bases removed from V and 8 bases from J, the gap between germline ends came to 15 bases. This CDR3 has 14 residues. The CDR3 DNA sequence: TGTGCCAGCAGCTCTGGTACAGGGAGCCATGAGCAGTTCTTC. Its translation: CASSSGTGSHEQFF.

This clonotype occurred many times. This sequence joins TRBV29-1 and TRBJ2-5; no clear D. The ends were cut back, 0 bases at V and 1 base at J, with 9 bases in the middle. Germline CDR1 and CDR2: SQVTM and ANQGSEA. This CDR3 is built from 14 residues. CDR3 in amino acids: CSVEDIGVQETQYF. The CDR3 nucleotides read TGCAGCGTTGAAGATATAGGAGTCCAAGAGACCCAGTACTTC.

This clonotype was observed many times. The chain couples TRBV10-3 to TRBJ1-4; 8 bases map to TRBD1. Germline V lookup: CDR1 ENHRY, CDR2 SYGVKD. V trimming: 6 bases; J trimming: 10 bases; junction bases outside the gene matches: 4. This CDR3 has 12 residues. CDR3 residues: CAISAGQGKLFF. The CDR3 nucleotides are TGTGCCATCAGCGCCGGACAGGGAAAACTGTTTTTT.

The chain is built from TRBV28 and TRBJ2-2; 7 nucleotides align to TRBD1. J was trimmed by 6 bases and V by 5 bases; bases with no gene match: 6. Germline V lookup: CDR1 MDHEN, CDR2 SYDVKM. The CDR3 spans 14 residues. In DNA, the CDR3 is TGTGCCAGCAGTCACAGGGGTTACGCCGGGGAGCTGTTTTTT. This codes for CASSHRGYAGELFF.

This clonotype showed up many times. The chain is built from TRBV5-5 and TRBJ2-3; a possible D gene is TRBD1 (6 bases). V lost 4 bases and J lost 2, with 20 bases in between. The CDR3 has 17 amino acids. Looked up from germline, CDR1 is SGHKS and CDR2 is YYEKEE (reference sequence). Written as DNA, the CDR3 is TGTGCCAGCAGCCCGTCCGAGCTGACAGGACCCACAGATACGCAGTATTTT. It specifies CASSPSELTGPTDTQYF. Full variable domain (missing parts from reference TRBV5-5 and TRBJ2-3): DAGVTQSPTHLIKTRGQQVTLRCSPISGHKSVSWYQQVLGQGPQFIFQYYEKEERGRGNFPDRFSARQFPNYSSELNVNALLLGDSALYLCASSPSELTGPTDTQYFGPGTRLTVL.

This clonotype was seen many times. The V gene is TRBV5-1, the J gene TRBJ2-1; 8 positions agree with TRBD2. J lost 4 bases, V lost 2 bases, and 5 bases had no gene match. CDR1 is SGHRS, CDR2 YFSETQ, per germline. The CDR3 sequence is 15 residues long. The CDR3 coding sequence is TGCGCCAGCAGCTTCGGGGGGGGCCCTTACAATGAGCAGTTCTTC. Translated, it gives CASSFGGGPYNEQFF.

This clonotype was seen many times. The rearrangement links TRBV18 to TRBJ2-7; 8 nucleotides agree with TRBD2. Unmatched junction bases numbered 4, after V lost 4 bases and J lost 5 bases. The CDR3 contains 13 residues. Germline CDR1 KGHSH, CDR2 LQKENI. In DNA, the CDR3 is TGTGCCAGCTCACAGGGACTAGTAAACGAGCAGTACTTC. It is translated as CASSQGLVNEQYF.

This clonotype was counted many times. The chain has TRBV2 and TRBJ2-2; TRBD2 agrees at 12 bases. The V segment lost 6 bases and the J segment 1 base; nucleotides outside the gene matches: 0. The CDR3 consists of 15 residues. CDR1 SNHLY and CDR2 FYNNEI come from the germline V gene. The CDR3 DNA reads as TGTGCCAGCAGGACTAGCGGGGGGAACACCGGGGAGCTGTTTTTT. Protein product: CASRTSGGNTGELFF.

This clonotype was seen ten or more times. V gene TRBV2 combines with J gene TRBJ2-3, with D unresolved. CDR1 is SNHLY and CDR2 is FYNNEI in the germline V gene. The CDR3 is 18 residues long. V was pared by 1 base and J by 2 bases, with 19 bases between. The chain's CDR3 is CASSEGKQRRINTDTQYF. In nucleotides, the CDR3 is TGTGCCAGCAGTGAAGGCAAGCAAAGGCGGATTAACACAGATACGCAGTATTTT.